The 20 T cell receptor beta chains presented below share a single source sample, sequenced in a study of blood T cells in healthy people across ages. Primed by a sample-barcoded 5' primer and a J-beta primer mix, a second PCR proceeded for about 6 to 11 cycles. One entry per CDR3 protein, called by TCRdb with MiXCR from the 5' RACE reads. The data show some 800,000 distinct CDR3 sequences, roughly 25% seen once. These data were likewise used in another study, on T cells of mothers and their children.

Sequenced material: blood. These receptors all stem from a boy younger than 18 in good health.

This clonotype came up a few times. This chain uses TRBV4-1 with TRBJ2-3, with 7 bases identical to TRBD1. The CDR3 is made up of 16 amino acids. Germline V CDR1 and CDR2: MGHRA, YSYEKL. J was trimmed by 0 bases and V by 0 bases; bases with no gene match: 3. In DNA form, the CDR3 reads TGCGCCAGCAGCCAAGAGAGGGGGCGAAGCACAGATACGCAGTATTTT. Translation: CASSQERGRSTDTQYF.

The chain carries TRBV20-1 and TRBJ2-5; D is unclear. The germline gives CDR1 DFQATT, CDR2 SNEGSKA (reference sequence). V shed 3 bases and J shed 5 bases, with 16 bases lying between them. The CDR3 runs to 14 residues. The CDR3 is CSARPVGPRETQYF. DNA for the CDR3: TGCAGTGCTAGGCCGGTAGGGCCCCGGGAGACCCAGTACTTC.

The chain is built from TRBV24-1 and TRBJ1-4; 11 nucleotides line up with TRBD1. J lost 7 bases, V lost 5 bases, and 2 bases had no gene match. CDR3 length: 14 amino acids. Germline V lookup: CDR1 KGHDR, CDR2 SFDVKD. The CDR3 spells CATSAGQGGEKLFF. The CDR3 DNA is TGTGCCACCAGTGCGGGACAGGGGGGTGAAAAACTGTTTTTT.

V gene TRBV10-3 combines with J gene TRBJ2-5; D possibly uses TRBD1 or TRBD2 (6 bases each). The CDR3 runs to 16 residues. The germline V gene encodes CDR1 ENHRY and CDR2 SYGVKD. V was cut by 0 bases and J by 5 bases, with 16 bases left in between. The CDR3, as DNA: TGTGCCATCAGTGAGTCGGGAGGATGGGGGCAGGAGACCCAGTACTTC. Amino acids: CAISESGGWGQETQYF.

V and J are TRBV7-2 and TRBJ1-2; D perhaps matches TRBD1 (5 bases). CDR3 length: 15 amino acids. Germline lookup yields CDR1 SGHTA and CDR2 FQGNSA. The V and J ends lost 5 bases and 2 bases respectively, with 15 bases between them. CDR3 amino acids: CASSIPGLLNYGYTF. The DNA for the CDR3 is TGTGCCAGCAGCATACCGGGACTCCTAAACTATGGCTACACCTTC.

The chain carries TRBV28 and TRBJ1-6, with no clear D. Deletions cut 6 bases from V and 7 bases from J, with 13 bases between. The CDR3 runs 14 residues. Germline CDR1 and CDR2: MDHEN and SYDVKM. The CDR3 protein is CASRDGPGNSPLHF. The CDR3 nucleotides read TGTGCCAGCAGGGACGGACCAGGAAATTCACCCCTCCACTTT. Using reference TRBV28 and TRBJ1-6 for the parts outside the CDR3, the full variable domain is DVKVTQSSRYLVKRTGEKVFLECVQDMDHENMFWYRQDPGLGLRLIYFSYDVKMKEKGDIPEGYSVSREKKERFSLILESASTNQTSMYLCASRDGPGNSPLHFGNGTRLTVT.

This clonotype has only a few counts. DNA for the CDR3: TGTGCCAGCAGCCAAGAAAGGATATTAGGGGACGATTATGAAAAACTGTTTTTT. Its protein product is CASSQERILGDDYEKLFF. The genes are TRBV3-1 and TRBJ1-4, with D possibly being TRBD1 (5 bases). The ends were cut back, 0 bases at V and 6 bases at J, with 20 bases in the middle. The CDR3 loop spans 18 amino acids. Germline-derived CDR1 and CDR2 are LGHDT and YNNKEL (reference sequence).

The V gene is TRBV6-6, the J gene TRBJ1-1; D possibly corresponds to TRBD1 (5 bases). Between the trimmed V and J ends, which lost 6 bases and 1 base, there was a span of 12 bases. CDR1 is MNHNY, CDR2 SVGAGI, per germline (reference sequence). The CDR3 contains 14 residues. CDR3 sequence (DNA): TGTGCCAGCAGCGAGGGAGGGGCGAACACTGAAGCTTTCTTT. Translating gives CASSEGGANTEAFF.

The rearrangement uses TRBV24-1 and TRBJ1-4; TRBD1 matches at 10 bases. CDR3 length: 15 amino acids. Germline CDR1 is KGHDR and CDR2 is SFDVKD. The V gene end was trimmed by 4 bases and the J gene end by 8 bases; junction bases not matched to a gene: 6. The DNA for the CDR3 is TGTGCCACCAGTGACCCCGGACAGGGGGAGGAAAAACTGTTTTTT. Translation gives CATSDPGQGEEKLFF.

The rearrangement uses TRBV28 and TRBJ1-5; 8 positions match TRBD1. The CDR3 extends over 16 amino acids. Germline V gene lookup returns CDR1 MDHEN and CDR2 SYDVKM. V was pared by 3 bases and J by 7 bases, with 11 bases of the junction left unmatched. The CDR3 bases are TGTGCCAGCAGTTTTGTGGCAGGGGGCGTTAACCAGCCCCAGCATTTT. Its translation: CASSFVAGGVNQPQHF.

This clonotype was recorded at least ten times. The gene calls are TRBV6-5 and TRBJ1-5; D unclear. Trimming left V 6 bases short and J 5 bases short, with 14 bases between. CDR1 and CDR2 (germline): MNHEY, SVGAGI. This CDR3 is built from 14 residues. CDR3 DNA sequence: TGTGCCAGCAGAAGACGGGGTAGGGATCAGCCCCAGCATTTT. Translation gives CASRRRGRDQPQHF.

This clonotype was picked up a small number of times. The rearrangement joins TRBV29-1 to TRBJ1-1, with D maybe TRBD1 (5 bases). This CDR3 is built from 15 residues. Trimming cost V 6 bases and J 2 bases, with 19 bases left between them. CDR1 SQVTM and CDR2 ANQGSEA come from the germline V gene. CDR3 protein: CSVGPRLQVNTEAFF. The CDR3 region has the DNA TGCAGCGTGGGGCCCAGGCTACAAGTCAACACTGAAGCTTTCTTT.

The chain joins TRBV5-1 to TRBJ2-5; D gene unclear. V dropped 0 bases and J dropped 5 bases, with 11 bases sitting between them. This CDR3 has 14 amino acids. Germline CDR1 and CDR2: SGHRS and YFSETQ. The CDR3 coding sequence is TGCGCCAGCAGCTTGGTACAGTCGGCGGAGACCCAGTACTTC. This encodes CASSLVQSAETQYF.

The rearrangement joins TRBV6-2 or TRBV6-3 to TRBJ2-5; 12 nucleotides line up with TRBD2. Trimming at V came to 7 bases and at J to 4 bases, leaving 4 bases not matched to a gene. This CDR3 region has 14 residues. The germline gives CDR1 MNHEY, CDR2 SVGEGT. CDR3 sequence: CASTLAGGSETQYF. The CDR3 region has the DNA TGTGCCAGCACACTAGCGGGAGGTTCAGAGACCCAGTACTTC.

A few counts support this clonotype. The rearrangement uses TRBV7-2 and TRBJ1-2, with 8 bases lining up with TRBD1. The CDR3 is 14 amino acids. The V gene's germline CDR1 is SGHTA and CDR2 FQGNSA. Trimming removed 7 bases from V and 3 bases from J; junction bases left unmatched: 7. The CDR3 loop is CASTSGGADYGYTF. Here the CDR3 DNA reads TGTGCCAGCACCTCAGGGGGCGCAGACTATGGCTACACCTTC. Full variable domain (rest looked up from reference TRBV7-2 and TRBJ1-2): GAGVSQSPSNKVTEKGKDVELRCDPISGHTALYWYRQSLGQGLEFLIYFQGNSAPDKSGLPSDRFSAERTGGSVSTLTIQRTQQEDSAVYLCASTSGGADYGYTFGSGTRLTVV.

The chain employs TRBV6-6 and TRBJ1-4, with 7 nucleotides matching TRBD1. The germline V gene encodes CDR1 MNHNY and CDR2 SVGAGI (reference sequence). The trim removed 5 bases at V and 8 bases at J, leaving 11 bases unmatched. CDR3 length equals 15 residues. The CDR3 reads CASSGDRTIGEKLFF. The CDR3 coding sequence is TGTGCCAGCAGTGGGGACAGAACTATTGGGGAAAAACTGTTTTTT.

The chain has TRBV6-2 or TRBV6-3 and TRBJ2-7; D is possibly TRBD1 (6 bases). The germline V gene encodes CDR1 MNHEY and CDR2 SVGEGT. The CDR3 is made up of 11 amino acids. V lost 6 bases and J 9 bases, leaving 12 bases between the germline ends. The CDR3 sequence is CASSQTGRQYF. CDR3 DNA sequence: TGTGCCAGCAGCCAAACAGGGCGGCAGTACTTC.

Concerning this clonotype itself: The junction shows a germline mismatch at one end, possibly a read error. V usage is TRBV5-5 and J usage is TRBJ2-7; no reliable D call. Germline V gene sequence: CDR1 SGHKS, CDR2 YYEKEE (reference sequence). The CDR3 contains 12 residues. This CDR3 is CASSLGGYEQHF. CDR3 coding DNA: TGTGCCAGCAGCTTGGGTGGCTACGAGCAGCACTTC.

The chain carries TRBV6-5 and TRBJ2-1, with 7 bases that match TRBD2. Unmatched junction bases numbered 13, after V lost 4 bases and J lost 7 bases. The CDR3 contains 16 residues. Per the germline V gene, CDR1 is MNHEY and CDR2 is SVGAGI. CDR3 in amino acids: CASSSLVAGLLNEQFF. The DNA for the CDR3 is TGTGCCAGCAGTTCCTTGGTAGCGGGCCTCCTTAATGAGCAGTTCTTC.

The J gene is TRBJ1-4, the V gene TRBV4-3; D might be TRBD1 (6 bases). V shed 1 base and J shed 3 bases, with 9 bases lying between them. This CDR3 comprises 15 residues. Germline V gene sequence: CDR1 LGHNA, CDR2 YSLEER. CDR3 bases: TGCGCCAGCAGCCAAGCAGGACAGTCTAATGAAAAACTGTTTTTT. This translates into CASSQAGQSNEKLFF.